The 5 T cell receptor beta chains below were found in one sample sequenced in a study of blood T cell repertoires in COVID-19. Clones were sequenced by immunoSEQ multiplex PCR, and TCRdb holds only the in-frame ones, with some missing. In the table there are a few hundred thousand clones, 89% of which are singletons. What was sequenced was peripheral blood. These receptors all come from a woman aged 25 to 39 with COVID-19, enrolled during active disease.

With respect to this clone: At one end the junction does not follow the germline gene, possibly because of a read error. The chain combines TRBV7-7 with TRBJ2-3; 9 nucleotides match TRBD2. Germline CDR1 reads SSHAT; CDR2 reads FNYEAQ (reference sequence). CDR3 size: 15 residues. The CDR3 region is CASSSSGAYTDTQYF. The CDR3 nucleotides read TGTGCTAGCAGCTCTAGCGGGGCTTACACAGATACGCAGTATTTT.

The rearrangement links TRBV4-1 to TRBJ1-6, with D possibly matching TRBD1 (5 bases). The CDR3 spans 15 residues. The V and J ends lost 0 bases and 12 bases respectively, with 15 bases between them. CDR1 MGHRA and CDR2 YSYEKL come from the germline V gene. The CDR3, as DNA: TGCGCCAGCAGCCAAGATCCGGATCGGGGGAGACCCCTCCACTTT. Its translation is CASSQDPDRGRPLHF.

CDR3 amino acids: CASRRSQENQPQHF. Here the CDR3 DNA reads TGTGCCAGCCGCCGATCACAGGAAAATCAGCCCCAGCATTTT. The chain is built from TRBV6-2 or TRBV6-3 and TRBJ1-5; TRBD1 is a possible D gene (5 bases). CDR1 and CDR2 (germline): MNHEY, SVGEGT. The V end lost 8 bases, the J end lost 4 bases, and 15 bases lay between the germline ends. The CDR3 sequence is 14 residues long.

This CDR3 is CASSYGRPYEQYV. The CDR3 DNA reads TGTGCCAGCAGTTACGGCAGGCCCTACGAGCAGTACGTC. The gene calls are TRBV6-2 or TRBV6-3 and TRBJ2-7; no firm D call. V shed 2 bases and J shed 2 bases, with 7 bases lying between them. Germline V gives CDR1 MNHEY, CDR2 SVGEGT. The CDR3 is made up of 13 amino acids.

The gene calls are TRBV7-2 and TRBJ2-7; 8 positions agree with TRBD2. The CDR3 contains 15 residues. The germline CDR1 and CDR2 sequences are SGHTA and FQGNSA. The junction had 8 bases not matched to a gene; V was cut back by 2 bases and J by 5 bases. The chain's CDR3 is CASSLQSGGAHEQYF. CDR3 in DNA: TGTGCCAGCAGCTTACAGTCGGGAGGGGCCCACGAGCAGTACTTC.